The sequence of this TCR beta chain was determined in a study of regulatory T cells in long-lasting Graves disease. Study summary: Prior antithyroid drug treatment in newly diagnosed Graves' patients lasted under 3 months.

The time point: newly diagnosed GD, antithyroid drugs for less than 3 months. PBMC-extracted RNA yielded the TCR library. With V trimmed by 8 bases and J by 5 bases, 8 bases remained unmatched. The V gene's germline CDR1 is MDHEN and CDR2 SYDVKM. This CDR3 spans 13 amino acids. Construction of the TCR beta libraries employed iRepertoire HTBI primers in conjunction with Arm-PCR of CDR3 regions. Original methodology: Samples jointly harbored roughly 62 TRBV and over 11 TRBJ segments. A single record per CDR3 protein comes from TCRdb applying MiXCR to the multiplex PCR reads. Here the V and J calls rest on TCRdb's processing, not on the authors' analysis. Altogether a few hundred thousand distinct CDR3 sequences are present, 12% to 15% being singletons, with the ten largest covering about a sixth. This clonotype was recorded at least ten times. These data also featured in a second study, about T cells in Graves' hyperthyroidism and ophthalmopathy. That paper adds: Orbital computed tomography, thyroid ultrasound, serum thyroxine and TRAb, and clinical symptoms together informed the diagnoses. Using the HTBI primer set, a first-round RT-PCR was run on the TCR CDR3.

The material sequenced was peripheral blood mononuclear cells (PBMCs), taken at new diagnosis, from a patient treated with antithyroid drugs. The chain recombines TRBV28 with TRBJ1-1, with 7 bases matching TRBD1. The sequence came from a woman aged 45-65 years with Graves disease. Here the CDR3 reads CASRGTGVTEAFF. The CDR3 bases are TGTGCCAGCCGAGGAACAGGGGTTACTGAAGCTTTCTTT.